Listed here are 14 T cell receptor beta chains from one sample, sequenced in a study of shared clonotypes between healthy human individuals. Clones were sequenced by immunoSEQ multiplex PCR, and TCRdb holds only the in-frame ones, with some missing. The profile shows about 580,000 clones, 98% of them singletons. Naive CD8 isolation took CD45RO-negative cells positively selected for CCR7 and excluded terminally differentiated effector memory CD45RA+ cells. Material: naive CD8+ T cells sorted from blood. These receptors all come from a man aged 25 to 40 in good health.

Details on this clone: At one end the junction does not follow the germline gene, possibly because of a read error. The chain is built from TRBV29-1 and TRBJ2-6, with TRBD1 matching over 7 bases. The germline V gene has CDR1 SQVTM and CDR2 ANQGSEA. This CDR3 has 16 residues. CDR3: CSVEGGASPGANVLTF. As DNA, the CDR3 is TGCAGCGTAGAAGGGGGCGCATCCCCTGGGGCCAACGTCCTGACTTTC.

CDR3: CASSLGAGDGYTF. The CDR3 nucleotides are TGTGCCAGCAGTCTAGGGGCAGGGGACGGCTACACCTTC. The chain has TRBV27 and TRBJ1-2; possibly TRBD1 for D (6 bases). The CDR3 is made up of 13 amino acids. Germline V CDR1 and CDR2: MNHEY, SMNVEV (reference sequence). Trimming removed 5 bases at V and 8 bases at J, with 15 bases between.

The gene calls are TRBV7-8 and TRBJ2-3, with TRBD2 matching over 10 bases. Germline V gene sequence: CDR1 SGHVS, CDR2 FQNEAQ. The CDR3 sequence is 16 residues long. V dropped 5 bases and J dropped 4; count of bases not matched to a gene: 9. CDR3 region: CASSALAGGEADTQYF. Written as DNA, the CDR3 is TGTGCCAGCAGCGCCTTAGCGGGAGGAGAGGCAGATACGCAGTATTTT.

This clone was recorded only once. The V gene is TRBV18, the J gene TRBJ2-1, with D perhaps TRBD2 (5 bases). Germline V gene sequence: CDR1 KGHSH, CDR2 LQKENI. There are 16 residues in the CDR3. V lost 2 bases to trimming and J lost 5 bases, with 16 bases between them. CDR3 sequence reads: CASSPNDRGADNEQFF. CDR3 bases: TGTGCCAGCTCACCAAACGACCGGGGTGCGGACAATGAGCAGTTCTTC.

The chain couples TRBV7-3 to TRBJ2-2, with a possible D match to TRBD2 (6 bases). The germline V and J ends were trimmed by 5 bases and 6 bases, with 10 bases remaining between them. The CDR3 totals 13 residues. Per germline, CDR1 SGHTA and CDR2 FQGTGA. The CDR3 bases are TGTGCCAGCAGCCCCTCGGGGGCCGGGGAGCTGTTTTTT. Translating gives CASSPSGAGELFF.

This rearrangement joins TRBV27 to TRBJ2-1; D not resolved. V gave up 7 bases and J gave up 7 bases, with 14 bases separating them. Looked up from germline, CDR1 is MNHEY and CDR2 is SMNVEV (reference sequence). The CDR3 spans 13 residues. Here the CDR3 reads CASKLVDANEQFF. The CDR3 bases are TGTGCCAGCAAGCTAGTTGATGCTAATGAGCAGTTCTTC.

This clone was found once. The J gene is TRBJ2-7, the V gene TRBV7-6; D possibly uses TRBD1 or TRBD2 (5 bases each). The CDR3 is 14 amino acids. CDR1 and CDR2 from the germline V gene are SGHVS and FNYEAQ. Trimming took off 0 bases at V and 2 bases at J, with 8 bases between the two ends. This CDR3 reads CASSLAVGAYEQYF. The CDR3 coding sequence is TGTGCCAGCAGCTTAGCTGTGGGGGCCTACGAGCAGTACTTC.

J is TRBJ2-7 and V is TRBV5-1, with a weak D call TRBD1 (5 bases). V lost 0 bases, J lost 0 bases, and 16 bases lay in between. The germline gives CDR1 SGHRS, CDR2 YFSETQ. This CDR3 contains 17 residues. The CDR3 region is CASSLVSAGLSSYEQYF. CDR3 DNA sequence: TGCGCCAGCAGCTTGGTCTCTGCAGGGTTAAGCTCCTACGAGCAGTACTTC.

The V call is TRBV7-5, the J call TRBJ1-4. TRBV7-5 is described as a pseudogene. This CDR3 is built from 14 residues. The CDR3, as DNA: TGTGTCAGAAGCTTGACGAAACGGAGTGAAAAACTGTTTTTT. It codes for CVRSLTKRSEKLFF.

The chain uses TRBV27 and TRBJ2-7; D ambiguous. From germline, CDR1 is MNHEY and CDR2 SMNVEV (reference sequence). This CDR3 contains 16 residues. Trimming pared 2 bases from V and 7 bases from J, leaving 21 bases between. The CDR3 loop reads CASSLSGLSRIGEQYF. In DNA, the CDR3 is TGTGCCAGCAGTTTAAGTGGATTAAGCAGGATCGGGGAGCAGTACTTC.

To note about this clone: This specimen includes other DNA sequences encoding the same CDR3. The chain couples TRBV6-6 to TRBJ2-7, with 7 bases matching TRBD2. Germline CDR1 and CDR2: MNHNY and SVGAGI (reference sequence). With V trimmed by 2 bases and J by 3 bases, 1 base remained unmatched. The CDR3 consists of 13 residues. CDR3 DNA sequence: TGTGCCAGCAGTTACCGCGGGAGCTACGAGCAGTACTTC. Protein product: CASSYRGSYEQYF.

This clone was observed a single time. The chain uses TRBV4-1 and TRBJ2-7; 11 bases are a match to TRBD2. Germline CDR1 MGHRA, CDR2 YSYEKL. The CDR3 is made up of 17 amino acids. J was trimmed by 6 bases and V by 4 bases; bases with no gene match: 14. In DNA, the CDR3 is TGCGCCAGCAGCCTCGAGTGGACTAGCGGGTTTTTGGCCGAGCAGTACTTC. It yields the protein CASSLEWTSGFLAEQYF.

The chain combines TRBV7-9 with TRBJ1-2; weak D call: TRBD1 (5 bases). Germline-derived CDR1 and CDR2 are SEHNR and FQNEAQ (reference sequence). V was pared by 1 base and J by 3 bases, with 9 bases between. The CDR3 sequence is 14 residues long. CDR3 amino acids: CASSLEGVYYGYTF. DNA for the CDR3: TGTGCCAGCAGCTTAGAAGGGGTGTACTATGGCTACACCTTC.

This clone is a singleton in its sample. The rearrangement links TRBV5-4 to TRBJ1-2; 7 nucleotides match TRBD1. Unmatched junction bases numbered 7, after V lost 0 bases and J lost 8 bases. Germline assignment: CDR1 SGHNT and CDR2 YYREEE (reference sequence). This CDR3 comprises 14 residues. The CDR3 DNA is TGTGCCAGCAGCTTGGACAGGGGCGCTTGGGGCTACACCTTC. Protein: CASSLDRGAWGYTF.